This paragraph reports one TCR beta chain. Its antigen is unknown. The data were obtained in a study of blood T cells in healthy people across ages. The use of a sample-barcoded 5' primer and a J-beta primer mix characterized a second PCR of roughly 7 to 11 cycles. Every cDNA molecule bore a tag from a template-switch adaptor containing 12 random nucleotides. CDR3-containing paired-end reads numbered at least 3 million in each sample. From the 5' RACE reads, TCRdb called clonotypes with MiXCR, one entry per CDR3 protein. The sample contains approximately 940,000 distinct CDR3 sequences, approximately 49% of which appear only once. Points from the study as a whole: Across samples, TCR beta diversity tracked strongly with naive T cell percentage.

The V segment lost 6 bases and the J segment 1 base; nucleotides outside the gene matches: 11. CDR3 length: 16 amino acids. V and J are TRBV12-3 or TRBV12-4 and TRBJ1-1, with TRBD1 identical over 7 bases. The sequenced sample consisted of blood. This receptor was identified in a man aged 25 to 40 in good health. CDR3 protein: CASSPPWTGSNTEAFF. The CDR3 region has the DNA TGTGCCAGCAGCCCTCCATGGACAGGTTCGAACACTGAAGCTTTCTTT.